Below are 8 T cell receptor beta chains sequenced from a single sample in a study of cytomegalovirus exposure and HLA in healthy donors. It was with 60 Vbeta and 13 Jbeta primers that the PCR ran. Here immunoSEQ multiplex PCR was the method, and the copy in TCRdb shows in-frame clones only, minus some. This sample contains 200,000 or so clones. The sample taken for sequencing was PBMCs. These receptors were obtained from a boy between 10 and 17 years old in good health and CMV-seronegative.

The CDR3 loop is CASNPTANAFYGYTF. The CDR3 nucleotides are TGTGCCAGCAATCCGACAGCCAATGCCTTCTATGGCTACACCTTC. The chain has TRBV6-1 and TRBJ1-2; D may be TRBD1 (5 bases). From germline, CDR1 is MNHNS and CDR2 SASEGT. This CDR3 comprises 15 residues. V dropped 7 bases and J dropped 4 bases, with 19 bases sitting between them.

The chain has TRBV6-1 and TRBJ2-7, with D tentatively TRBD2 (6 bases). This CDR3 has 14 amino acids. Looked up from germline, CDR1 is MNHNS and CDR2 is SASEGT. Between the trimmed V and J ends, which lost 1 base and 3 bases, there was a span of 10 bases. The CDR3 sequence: CASSEGQGGYEQYF. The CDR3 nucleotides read TGTGCCAGCAGTGAAGGGCAGGGAGGCTACGAGCAGTACTTC.

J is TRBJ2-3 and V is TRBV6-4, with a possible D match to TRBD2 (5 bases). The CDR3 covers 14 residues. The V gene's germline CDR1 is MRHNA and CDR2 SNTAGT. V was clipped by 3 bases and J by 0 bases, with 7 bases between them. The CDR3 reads CASSEAGSTDTQYF. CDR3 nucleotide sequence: TGTGCCAGCAGTGAGGCGGGCAGCACAGATACGCAGTATTTT.

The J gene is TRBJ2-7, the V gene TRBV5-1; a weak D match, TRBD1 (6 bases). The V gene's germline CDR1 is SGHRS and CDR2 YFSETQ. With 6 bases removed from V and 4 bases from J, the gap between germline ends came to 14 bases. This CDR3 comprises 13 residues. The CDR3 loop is CASTRGSGYEQYF. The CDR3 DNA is TGCGCCAGCACCAGGGGTTCAGGGTACGAGCAGTACTTC.

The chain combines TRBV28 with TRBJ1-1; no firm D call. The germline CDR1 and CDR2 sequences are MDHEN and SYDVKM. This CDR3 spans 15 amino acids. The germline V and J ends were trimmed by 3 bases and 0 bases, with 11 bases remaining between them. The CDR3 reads CASSFFRGLNTEAFF. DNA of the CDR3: TGTGCCAGCAGTTTTTTTAGAGGCTTGAACACTGAAGCTTTCTTT.

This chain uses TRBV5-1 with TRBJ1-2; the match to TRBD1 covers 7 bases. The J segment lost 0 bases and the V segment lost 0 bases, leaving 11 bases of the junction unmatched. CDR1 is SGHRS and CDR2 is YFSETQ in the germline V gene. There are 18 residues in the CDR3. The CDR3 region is CASSLVFTGEKPNYGYTF. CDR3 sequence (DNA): TGCGCCAGCAGCTTGGTTTTTACAGGGGAGAAGCCTAACTATGGCTACACCTTC.

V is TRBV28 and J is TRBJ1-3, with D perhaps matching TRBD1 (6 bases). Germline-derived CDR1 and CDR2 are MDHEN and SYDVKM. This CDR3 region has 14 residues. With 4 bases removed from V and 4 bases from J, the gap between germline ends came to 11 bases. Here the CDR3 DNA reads TGTGCCAGCAGTTCCAGGACAGAAGGAAACACCATATATTTT. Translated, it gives CASSSRTEGNTIYF.

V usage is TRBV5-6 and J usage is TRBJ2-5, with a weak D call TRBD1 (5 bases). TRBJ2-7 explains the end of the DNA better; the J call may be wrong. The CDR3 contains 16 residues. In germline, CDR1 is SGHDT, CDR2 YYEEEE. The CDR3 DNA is TGTGCCAGCAGCTTGGAGGGGATGTCGACCTCCTACGAGCAGTACTTC. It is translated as CASSLEGMSTSYEQYF.